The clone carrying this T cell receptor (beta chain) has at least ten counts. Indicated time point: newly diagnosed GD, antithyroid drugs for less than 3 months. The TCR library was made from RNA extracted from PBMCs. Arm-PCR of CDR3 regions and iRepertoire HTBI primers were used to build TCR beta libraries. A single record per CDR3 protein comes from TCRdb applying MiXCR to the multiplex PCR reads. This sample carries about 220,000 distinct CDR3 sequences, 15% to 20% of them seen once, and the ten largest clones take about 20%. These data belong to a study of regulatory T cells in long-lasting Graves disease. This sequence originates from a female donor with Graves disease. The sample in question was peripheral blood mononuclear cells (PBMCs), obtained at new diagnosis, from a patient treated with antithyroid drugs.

This chain's CDR3 is CASSLEAGSEQFF. CDR3 DNA sequence: TGTGCCAGCAGTTTAGAGGCCGGATCGGAGCAGTTCTTC. This rearrangement joins TRBV12-3 or TRBV12-4 to TRBJ2-1; D is unresolved. The CDR3 runs to 13 residues. Trimming removed 1 base at V and 10 bases at J, with 11 bases between.